A single sample gave rise to the 29 T cell receptor beta chains below, sequenced in a study of control samples from healthy donors and cancer patients. The assay was immunoSEQ multiplex PCR, and TCRdb's table has in-frame clones only and misses some. The repertoire includes about 150,000 clones, around 94% of them detected once, and around 14% sits in the top ten. The material sequenced was PBMCs. These receptor sequences come from a man aged 60-69 years with colorectal cancer.

This chain uses TRBV10-3 with TRBJ1-2; tentative D call: TRBD1 (5 bases). V was pared by 6 bases and J by 4 bases, with 18 bases between. The CDR3 is 15 amino acids. CDR1 ENHRY and CDR2 SYGVKD come from the germline V gene. CDR3 in amino acids: CAISTPSGKAYGYTF. The CDR3 coding sequence is TGTGCCATCAGCACCCCGTCAGGGAAAGCCTATGGCTACACCTTC.

The sample holds one count of this clone. The chain joins TRBV2 to TRBJ2-3, with D perhaps TRBD1 (5 bases). Germline V CDR1 and CDR2: SNHLY, FYNNEI. The CDR3 contains 14 residues. V lost 7 bases to trimming and J lost 3 bases, with 14 bases between them. The CDR3 DNA reads as TGTGCCAGCACCTCAGGGTCCGGGACAGATACGCAGTATTTT. Translation: CASTSGSGTDTQYF.

The rearrangement links TRBV5-4 to TRBJ1-1, with no clear D. Trimming pared 4 bases from V and 3 bases from J, leaving 10 bases between. Looked up from germline, CDR1 is SGHNT and CDR2 is YYREEE (reference sequence). The CDR3 extends over 13 amino acids. CDR3 amino acids: CASSRLPDTEAFF. For the CDR3, the DNA is TGTGCCAGCAGCCGACTCCCAGACACTGAAGCTTTCTTT.

The V and J genes are TRBV3-1 (or the pseudogene TRBV3-2) and TRBJ2-7; tentatively, D is TRBD2 (6 bases). V was clipped by 4 bases and J by 3 bases, with 13 bases between them. The CDR3 runs to 14 residues. CDR1 and CDR2 (germline): LGHDT, YNNKEL (reference sequence). CDR3 sequence (DNA): TGTGCCAGCAGCCTCACGGGACTCTTCTACGAGCAGTACTTC. This codes for CASSLTGLFYEQYF.

The J gene is TRBJ2-2, the V gene TRBV3-1 (or the pseudogene TRBV3-2); TRBD1 aligns across 9 bases. With V trimmed by 9 bases and J by 2 bases, 7 bases remained unmatched. This CDR3 has 15 residues. Per germline, CDR1 LGHDT and CDR2 YNNKEL (reference sequence). The CDR3 loop is CASRSGQGNTGELFF. CDR3 sequence (DNA): TGTGCCAGTAGGTCGGGACAGGGCAACACCGGGGAGCTGTTTTTT.

This clone was seen a single time. This chain connects TRBV7-2 to TRBJ1-2, with 9 bases lining up with TRBD1. CDR3 length: 16 amino acids. Per germline, CDR1 SGHTA and CDR2 FQGNSA. After removal of 4 bases from V and 8 bases from J, the junction contained 14 bases not matched to a gene. The chain's CDR3 is CASSSTRDRAIKGYTF. The CDR3, as DNA: TGTGCCAGCAGCTCCACCCGGGACAGGGCGATAAAGGGCTACACCTTC.

This CDR3 is CSAKGYNEQFF. The CDR3 coding sequence is TGCAGTGCTAAGGGGTACAATGAGCAGTTCTTC. J is TRBJ2-1 and V is TRBV20-1; tentative D call: TRBD1 (5 bases). Germline-derived CDR1 and CDR2 are DFQATT and SNEGSKA (reference sequence). V was cut by 4 bases and J by 4 bases, with 5 bases left in between. The CDR3 consists of 11 residues.

The rearrangement links TRBV7-9 to TRBJ1-2; no clear D. The ends were cut back, 5 bases at V and 4 bases at J, with 14 bases in the middle. Germline CDR1 reads SEHNR; CDR2 reads FQNEAQ (reference sequence). The CDR3 runs 14 residues. This CDR3 is CASSPSGRSYGYTF. DNA for the CDR3: TGTGCCAGCAGCCCCTCGGGCCGAAGCTATGGCTACACCTTC. Full variable domain (remainder filled in from reference TRBV7-9 and TRBJ1-2): DTGVSQNPRHKITKRGQNVTFRCDPISEHNRLYWYRQTLGQGPEFLTYFQNEAQLEKSRLLSDRFSAERPKGSFSTLEIQRTEQGDSAMYLCASSPSGRSYGYTFGSGTRLTVV.

The gene calls are TRBV11-2 and TRBJ2-7; 12 bases line up with TRBD2. Germline V gene lookup returns CDR1 SGHAT and CDR2 FQNNGV. This CDR3 region has 16 residues. With V trimmed by 1 base and J by 5 bases, 6 bases remained unmatched. The CDR3 here is CASSLGLAGGPDEQYF. The CDR3 nucleotides read TGTGCCAGCAGCTTAGGCCTAGCGGGGGGGCCCGACGAGCAGTACTTC.

The chain combines TRBV10-2 with TRBJ1-3, with D perhaps TRBD1 (6 bases). Germline CDR1 WSHSY, CDR2 SAAADI. The CDR3 sequence is 14 residues long. Trimming removed 8 bases from V and 4 bases from J, with 15 bases in between. The CDR3, as DNA: TGCGCCAGCCTCCCCCCAGGGGACGGAAACACCATATATTTT. This codes for CASLPPGDGNTIYF.

V is TRBV5-1 and J is TRBJ2-7; D is undetermined. Between the trimmed V and J ends, which lost 4 bases and 1 base, there was a span of 6 bases. CDR3 size: 12 residues. Per germline, CDR1 SGHRS and CDR2 YFSETQ. CDR3 residues: CASSQESYEQYF. As DNA, the CDR3 is TGCGCCAGCAGCCAGGAATCCTACGAGCAGTACTTC.

The chain has TRBV24-1 and TRBJ2-5; D tentatively reads TRBD1 or TRBD2 (5 bases each). CDR3 length equals 16 residues. Germline V CDR1 and CDR2: KGHDR, SFDVKD. The V gene lost 1 base and the J gene lost 3 bases, with 14 bases spanning the gap. The DNA of the CDR3 is TGTGCCACCAGTGATTTATCCAGGGACGCCAAAGAGACCCAGTACTTC. Amino acid sequence: CATSDLSRDAKETQYF.

The chain employs TRBV6-2 or TRBV6-3 and TRBJ2-7; 13 nucleotides match TRBD2. Germline loops: CDR1 MNHEY, CDR2 SVGEGT. The CDR3 sequence is 15 residues long. V was clipped by 6 bases and J by 3 bases; unmatched bases: 5. The CDR3: CASSLRTSGGYEQYF. The CDR3 region has the DNA TGTGCCAGCAGCCTCCGGACTAGCGGGGGCTACGAGCAGTACTTC.

The chain couples TRBV3-1 (or the pseudogene TRBV3-2) to TRBJ2-5; D gene unclear. CDR3 length equals 12 residues. V shed 6 bases and J shed 6 bases, with 11 bases lying between them. The germline CDR1 and CDR2 sequences are LGHDT and YNNKEL (reference sequence). The DNA for the CDR3 is TGTGCCAGCAGTCAGATGGTAAAGACCCAGTACTTC. Protein: CASSQMVKTQYF.

The chain is built from TRBV7-9 and TRBJ1-5, with D unclear. The CDR3 contains 12 residues. V lost 5 bases, J lost 3 bases, and 5 bases lay in between. CDR1 and CDR2 (germline): SEHNR, FQNEAQ (reference sequence). DNA of the CDR3: TGTGCCAGCAGCCGATCCAATCAGCCCCAGCATTTT. It specifies CASSRSNQPQHF. The full variable domain, with the rest looked up from reference TRBV7-9 and TRBJ1-5, is DTGVSQNPRHKITKRGQNVTFRCDPISEHNRLYWYRQTLGQGPEFLTYFQNEAQLEKSRLLSDRFSAERPKGSFSTLEIQRTEQGDSAMYLCASSRSNQPQHFGDGTRLSIL.

The table lists this clone with a count of one. This chain joins TRBV5-5 and TRBJ1-4; D is uncertain. CDR1 is SGHKS, CDR2 YYEKEE, per germline (reference sequence). The CDR3 sequence is 13 residues long. V shed 3 bases and J shed 8 bases, with 11 bases lying between them. The CDR3 loop reads CASSYHPREKLFF. CDR3 DNA sequence: TGTGCCAGCAGCTACCACCCACGGGAAAAACTGTTTTTT.

V gene TRBV11-2 combines with J gene TRBJ1-2; a weak D match, TRBD1 (6 bases). This CDR3 is built from 15 residues. V was pared by 5 bases and J by 8 bases, with 21 bases between. Germline lookup yields CDR1 SGHAT and CDR2 FQNNGV. In DNA, the CDR3 is TGTGCCAGCAGCCTACCACAGGGCCGGTCTGGGGGCTACACCTTC. It translates to CASSLPQGRSGGYTF.

The gene calls are TRBV3-1 (or the pseudogene TRBV3-2) and TRBJ2-6; 8 bases fit TRBD1. Germline assignment: CDR1 LGHDT and CDR2 YNNKEL (reference sequence). CDR3 size: 17 residues. V lost 5 bases and J lost 5; bases outside the gene matches: 11. CDR3 region: CASSSTGGISRANVLTF. In nucleotides, the CDR3 is TGTGCCAGCAGCTCAACAGGGGGGATCTCGAGGGCCAACGTCCTGACTTTC.

The genes are TRBV7-2 and TRBJ2-7; TRBD2 agrees at 15 bases. J gave up 5 bases and V 5 bases, and 13 bases lay outside the gene matches. Germline loops: CDR1 SGHTA, CDR2 FQGNSA. The CDR3 is 18 residues long. Written as DNA, the CDR3 is TGTGCCAGCAGCCCACGGACTAGCGGGGGGGCTCGTCCCCACGAGCAGTACTTC. This encodes CASSPRTSGGARPHEQYF.

The V and J genes are TRBV20-1 and TRBJ2-5; tentative D call: TRBD1 (6 bases). This CDR3 contains 11 residues. The V end was cut by 6 bases, the J end by 5 bases, with 10 bases between. Germline V gene data show CDR1 as DFQATT and CDR2 as SNEGSKA (reference sequence). The DNA of the CDR3 is TGCAGTGCCGACGACAGGGAGACCCAGTACTTC. As protein: CSADDRETQYF.

The chain recombines TRBV7-2 with TRBJ2-3, with 10 bases matching TRBD2. The CDR3 runs to 15 residues. Germline lookup yields CDR1 SGHTA and CDR2 FQGNSA. The J segment lost 2 bases and the V segment lost 7 bases, leaving 6 bases of the junction unmatched. CDR3 in amino acids: CASKLAGVYTDTQYF. DNA of the CDR3: TGTGCCAGCAAGCTAGCGGGGGTATACACAGATACGCAGTATTTT.

The CDR3 DNA is TGTGCCAGCAGCTTAGCGCTCGCAGGCCTCCAAGAGACCCAGTACTTC. Translation gives CASSLALAGLQETQYF. The chain combines TRBV7-2 with TRBJ2-5; no clear D gene. Germline V gives CDR1 SGHTA, CDR2 FQGNSA. Trimming pared 0 bases from V and 1 base from J, leaving 12 bases between. CDR3 length: 16 amino acids. Using reference TRBV7-2 and TRBJ2-5 for the parts outside the CDR3, the full variable domain is GAGVSQSPSNKVTEKGKDVELRCDPISGHTALYWYRQSLGQGLEFLIYFQGNSAPDKSGLPSDRFSAERTGGSVSTLTIQRTQQEDSAVYLCASSLALAGLQETQYFGPGTRLLVL.

The chain carries TRBV6-6 and TRBJ1-1; no clear D. CDR1 and CDR2 (germline): MNHNY, SVGAGI (reference sequence). V lost 6 bases to trimming and J lost 0 bases, with 14 bases between them. This CDR3 spans 15 amino acids. In DNA form, the CDR3 reads TGTGCCAGCAGGAGCCCGAAAGGACTGAACACTGAAGCTTTCTTT. The encoded protein is CASRSPKGLNTEAFF.

The J gene is TRBJ1-2, the V gene TRBV19; D is ambiguous. Germline loops: CDR1 LNHDA, CDR2 SQIVND (reference sequence). Between the trimmed V and J ends, which lost 0 bases and 1 base, there was a span of 15 bases. The CDR3 covers 17 residues. The CDR3 sequence is CASSIDSGLGGNYGYTF. The CDR3 bases are TGTGCCAGTAGTATAGATTCGGGGTTAGGCGGTAACTATGGCTACACCTTC.

The chain couples TRBV11-2 to TRBJ2-3, with 8 bases matching TRBD2. V shed 6 bases and J 4 bases; nucleotides not matched to a gene: 12. CDR3 length: 16 amino acids. Germline V gene sequence: CDR1 SGHAT, CDR2 FQNNGV. The DNA of the CDR3 is TGTGCCAGCAGGACTATAAGCGGGGGAAAATCAGATACGCAGTATTTT. Translation: CASRTISGGKSDTQYF.

This rearrangement joins TRBV5-6 to TRBJ1-1; 7 bases are shared with TRBD1. The CDR3 runs to 14 residues. J gave up 5 bases and V 0 bases, and 4 bases lay outside the gene matches. Germline V gene sequence: CDR1 SGHDT, CDR2 YYEEEE. In DNA, the CDR3 is TGTGCCAGCAGCTTGGGGTCAGGGGGGACTGAAGCTTTCTTT. This sequence encodes CASSLGSGGTEAFF. Full variable domain (rest looked up from reference TRBV5-6 and TRBJ1-1): DAGVTQSPTHLIKTRGQQVTLRCSPKSGHDTVSWYQQALGQGPQFIFQYYEEEERQRGNFPDRFSGHQFPNYSSELNVNALLLGDSALYLCASSLGSGGTEAFFGQGTRLTVV.

The sample holds one count of this clone. The chain carries TRBV19 and TRBJ1-2; D gene ambiguous. Germline-derived CDR1 and CDR2 are LNHDA and SQIVND (reference sequence). V was pared by 5 bases and J by 3 bases, with 7 bases between. The length of the CDR3 is 12 residues. This CDR3 is CASSVSDYGYTF. The DNA of the CDR3 is TGTGCCAGTAGTGTCTCCGACTATGGCTACACCTTC.

The gene calls are TRBV5-6 and TRBJ2-7; D remains ambiguous. The V gene's germline CDR1 is SGHDT and CDR2 YYEEEE. The CDR3 consists of 14 residues. V was clipped by 0 bases and J by 5 bases, with 12 bases between them. The CDR3 protein is CASSLVSTRDEQYF. DNA of the CDR3: TGTGCCAGCAGCTTGGTTTCCACCCGCGACGAGCAGTACTTC.

The chain is built from TRBV7-2 and TRBJ1-2, with 9 bases identical to TRBD1. V shed 5 bases and J 8 bases; nucleotides not matched to a gene: 6. Germline V CDR1 and CDR2: SGHTA, FQGNSA. CDR3 length: 13 residues. CDR3 region: CASSLGQGIGYTF. In nucleotides, the CDR3 is TGTGCCAGCAGCCTGGGACAGGGCATAGGCTACACCTTC.